The 29 T cell receptor beta chains below were found in one sample sequenced in a study of T cells in Graves' hyperthyroidism and ophthalmopathy. TCR beta CDR3 regions were amplified from RNA. TCR CDR3 underwent first-round RT-PCR with the HTBI primer set. TCRdb processed the multiplex PCR reads anew with MiXCR; each CDR3 protein has one entry. Of under 450,000 distinct CDR3 sequences in the sample, about 15% are singletons; the top ten hold around a third. Sequencing used blood. All receptors come from a woman aged 25 to 39 with Graves' hyperthyroidism that later progressed to Graves' ophthalmopathy.

The V gene is TRBV5-1, the J gene TRBJ2-2; 7 nucleotides align to TRBD1. From germline, CDR1 is SGHRS and CDR2 YFSETQ. With V trimmed by 9 bases and J by 1 base, 15 bases remained unmatched. CDR3 length equals 17 residues. The CDR3 region is CAIGWTGSSGNTGELFF. The CDR3 DNA sequence: TGCGCCATCGGCTGGACAGGCTCAAGCGGGAACACCGGGGAGCTGTTTTTT. Based on the CDR3 plus reference TRBV5-1 and TRBJ2-2, the full variable domain is KAGVTQTPRYLIKTRGQQVTLSCSPISGHRSVSWYQQTPGQGLQFLFEYFSETQRNKGNFPGRFSGRQFSNSRSEMNVSTLELGDSALYLCAIGWTGSSGNTGELFFGEGSRLTVL.

This clonotype occurred many times. The chain carries TRBV12-3 or TRBV12-4 and TRBJ2-2, with 11 bases matching TRBD2. This CDR3 contains 16 residues. Germline trimming cut 4 bases from V and 0 bases from J; bases unmatched to any gene: 1. As DNA, the CDR3 is TGTGCCAGCAGTTCGGGACTAGCGGCGAACACCGGGGAGCTGTTTTTT. Protein sequence: CASSSGLAANTGELFF.

This rearrangement joins TRBV7-2 to TRBJ1-6; no definite D call. The CDR3 length is 16 residues. Germline V CDR1 and CDR2: SGHTA, FQGNSA. V lost 2 bases to trimming and J lost 7 bases, with 15 bases between them. CDR3 sequence (DNA): TGTGCCAGCAGCTTAAGACGAGAACGAATAAATTCACCCCTCCACTTT. Translating it yields CASSLRRERINSPLHF.

The chain recombines TRBV6-1 with TRBJ2-1; no firm D call. The CDR3 is made up of 11 amino acids. Germline lookup yields CDR1 MNHNS and CDR2 SASEGT. Deletions cut 0 bases from V and 12 bases from J, with 6 bases between. In DNA, the CDR3 is TGTGCCAGCAGTGAAGCGCTTCTGCAGTTCTTC. It translates to CASSEALLQFF.

This clonotype appeared many times. The chain links TRBV7-8 to TRBJ1-6; possible D gene TRBD1, 5 bases. The CDR3 is 15 residues long. V lost 1 base, J lost 7 bases, and 11 bases lay in between. Looked up from germline, CDR1 is SGHVS and CDR2 is FQNEAQ. The CDR3 bases are TGTGCCAGCAGCTTAGTGGCAGGGAAGAATTCACCCCTCCACTTT. Amino acid sequence: CASSLVAGKNSPLHF.

Written as DNA, the CDR3 is TGTGCCTGGAGTGCACGGGGCAGTGACGGCTACACCTTC. This translates into CAWSARGSDGYTF. The chain is built from TRBV30 and TRBJ1-2, with D possibly TRBD1 on 5 matching bases. V lost 1 base and J lost 8, with 14 bases in between. The CDR3 runs to 13 residues. Germline V CDR1 and CDR2: GTSNPN, SVGIG (reference sequence).

V is TRBV12-3 or TRBV12-4 and J is TRBJ1-6; perhaps TRBD1 as D (6 bases). Between the trimmed V and J ends, which lost 4 bases and 7 bases, there was a span of 11 bases. The CDR3 sequence is 14 residues long. CDR3 amino acids: CASSWGQRNSPLHF. For the CDR3, the DNA is TGTGCCAGCAGTTGGGGGCAGCGAAATTCACCCCTCCACTTT.

This clonotype was seen more than once but under ten times. The chain has TRBV12-3 or TRBV12-4 and TRBJ1-5; D gene unclear. CDR3 length: 12 amino acids. The V gene lost 7 bases and the J gene lost 3 bases, with 7 bases spanning the gap. The CDR3 loop is CASTKSNQPQHF. The CDR3 DNA reads as TGTGCCAGCACCAAGTCCAATCAGCCCCAGCATTTT.

This clonotype is judged hyperexpanded. Germline is not matched at one junction end, which may reflect a read error. The chain couples TRBV5-1 to TRBJ1-1; no clear D gene. The CDR3 has 12 amino acids. The germline gives CDR1 SGHRS, CDR2 YFSETQ. CDR3 bases: TGTGCCAGCTCGCTCGACACGACTGAAGCTTTCTTT. Its protein is CASSLDTTEAFF.

A few counts support this clonotype. This may be a read error, as it is one base from a much larger clone. This chain uses TRBV28 with TRBJ1-6; TRBD1 is a possible D gene (5 bases). The germline V gene has CDR1 MDHEN and CDR2 SYDVKM. The CDR3 consists of 15 residues. The CDR3 nucleotides are TGTGCCGGCAGTCCCCACGGGGACTGGGATTCACCCCTCCACTTT. It encodes CAGSPHGDWDSPLHF.

This clonotype appeared a few times. This sequence joins TRBV6-1 and TRBJ1-3, with D perhaps TRBD1 (6 bases). The CDR3 contains 14 residues. Trimming pared 6 bases from V and 0 bases from J, leaving 9 bases between. Germline-derived CDR1 and CDR2 are MNHNS and SASEGT. The CDR3 DNA reads TGTGCCAGCAGCGAACAGGGCTCTGGAAACACCATATATTTT. It translates to CASSEQGSGNTIYF.

In this sample, this clonotype turned up many times. This chain links TRBV12-3 or TRBV12-4 with TRBJ1-2; D ambiguous. The length of the CDR3 is 12 residues. Trimming took off 7 bases at V and 5 bases at J, with 11 bases between the two ends. This CDR3 is CASISDGYGYTF. The CDR3, as DNA: TGTGCCAGCATTTCGGACGGGTATGGCTACACCTTC.

The V gene is TRBV5-8, the J gene TRBJ1-2, with 10 nucleotides matching TRBD1. Trimming cost V 2 bases and J 11 bases; bases outside gene matches: 9. CDR1 and CDR2 (germline): SGHTS, YDEGEE. The CDR3 totals 14 residues. The CDR3 here is CASSLRTGGTWYTF. In nucleotides, the CDR3 is TGTGCCAGCAGCTTACGGACAGGGGGTACATGGTACACCTTC. Full variable domain (remainder filled in from reference TRBV5-8 and TRBJ1-2): EAGVTQSPTHLIKTRGQQATLRCSPISGHTSVYWYQQALGLGLQFLLWYDEGEERNRGNFPPRFSGRQFPNYSSELNVNALELEDSALYLCASSLRTGGTWYTFGSGTRLTVV.

This clonotype has at least ten counts. The chain couples TRBV6-1 to TRBJ2-6; 8 bases line up with TRBD1. Germline assignment: CDR1 MNHNS and CDR2 SASEGT. J was trimmed by 3 bases and V by 3 bases; bases with no gene match: 4. The CDR3 length is 16 residues. CDR3 amino acids: CASSDWTGNGANVLTF. In DNA form, the CDR3 reads TGTGCCAGCAGTGATTGGACAGGGAATGGGGCCAACGTCCTGACTTTC.

V gene TRBV28 combines with J gene TRBJ1-5; 10 positions agree with TRBD1. Trimming at V came to 11 bases and at J to 0 bases, leaving 22 bases not matched to a gene. Germline V CDR1 and CDR2: MDHEN, SYDVKM. The CDR3 contains 20 residues. This chain's CDR3 is CALAPPDDRGLPYSNQPQHF. The DNA for the CDR3 is TGTGCCTTGGCCCCCCCCGACGACAGGGGGCTACCTTATAGCAATCAGCCCCAGCATTTT.

This clonotype was found many times. This chain joins TRBV18 and TRBJ2-5; D unresolved. V was cut by 0 bases and J by 3 bases, with 8 bases left in between. The length of the CDR3 is 14 residues. The germline gives CDR1 KGHSH, CDR2 LQKENI. The CDR3 here is CASSPPASKETQYF. The DNA for the CDR3 is TGTGCCAGCTCACCACCAGCTAGTAAAGAGACCCAGTACTTC.

In this sample, this clonotype turned up many times. The DNA for the CDR3 is TGTGCCATCAGCACAGGGCGGGACAACACCGGGGAGCTGTTTTTT. Protein: CAISTGRDNTGELFF. The rearrangement links TRBV10-3 to TRBJ2-2, with D possibly called TRBD1 or TRBD2 (6 bases each). The germline gives CDR1 ENHRY, CDR2 SYGVKD. CDR3 length: 15 amino acids. Trimming removed 6 bases at V and 2 bases at J, with 13 bases between.

This clonotype was seen at least ten times. The chain uses TRBV2 and TRBJ1-1; 12 bases fit TRBD1. V lost 6 bases and J lost 4; bases outside the gene matches: 0. This CDR3 region has 13 residues. Per the germline V gene, CDR1 is SNHLY and CDR2 is FYNNEI. In DNA form, the CDR3 reads TGTGCCAGCAGGGGACAGGGGGCCACTGAAGCTTTCTTT. It yields the protein CASRGQGATEAFF.

This clonotype has a count of ten or more. The chain couples TRBV19 to TRBJ1-5; D uncertain. The CDR3 runs 14 residues. Germline V gene sequence: CDR1 LNHDA, CDR2 SQIVND (reference sequence). Trimming took off 3 bases at V and 2 bases at J, with 8 bases between the two ends. The DNA for the CDR3 is TGTGCCAGTAGTATGGTAGTTCGCAATCAGCCCCAGCATTTT. Amino acid sequence: CASSMVVRNQPQHF.

This clonotype was observed a few times. The chain has TRBV20-1 and TRBJ1-5, with D possibly matching TRBD1 (5 bases). The CDR3 loop spans 15 amino acids. V shed 0 bases and J shed 2 bases, with 11 bases lying between them. Germline V gene lookup returns CDR1 DFQATT and CDR2 SNEGSKA (reference sequence). The CDR3 sequence: CSARDGRGGNQPQHF. CDR3 bases: TGCAGTGCTAGAGATGGGCGGGGGGGCAATCAGCCCCAGCATTTT.

This clonotype has a count of ten or more. This chain connects TRBV5-1 to TRBJ2-7; tentatively, D is TRBD1 (5 bases). CDR3 size: 14 residues. The germline V and J ends were trimmed by 0 bases and 0 bases, with 7 bases remaining between them. Germline-derived CDR1 and CDR2 are SGHRS and YFSETQ. The CDR3 loop is CASSLGQFSYEQYF. In DNA, the CDR3 is TGCGCCAGCAGCTTGGGACAGTTCTCCTACGAGCAGTACTTC.

There are many counts of this clonotype. This chain links TRBV28 with TRBJ2-7; 8 bases agree with TRBD1. CDR1 is MDHEN, CDR2 SYDVKM, per germline. CDR3 length: 14 residues. After removal of 3 bases from V and 3 bases from J, the junction contained 4 bases not matched to a gene. CDR3 sequence reads: CASSFQGAHYEQYF. CDR3 sequence (DNA): TGTGCCAGCAGTTTCCAGGGGGCTCACTACGAGCAGTACTTC.

This clonotype was detected ten times or more. The V and J genes are TRBV10-2 and TRBJ2-7; D remains unclear. This CDR3 contains 15 residues. CDR1 and CDR2 (germline): WSHSY, SAAADI. Trimming removed 3 bases at V and 0 bases at J, with 12 bases between. The CDR3 coding sequence is TGCGCCAGCAGTGATGCCAGAGAAAGCTCCTACGAGCAGTACTTC. Residues: CASSDARESSYEQYF.

The CDR3 DNA is TGTGCCAGCAGCTTAGGGGGACAGCCCTCTGGGGCCAACGTCCTGACTTTC. Protein: CASSLGGQPSGANVLTF. This rearrangement joins TRBV7-8 to TRBJ2-6, with 7 bases fitting TRBD1. J gave up 0 bases and V 1 base, and 3 bases lay outside the gene matches. Germline V gives CDR1 SGHVS, CDR2 FQNEAQ. This CDR3 has 17 residues.

This clonotype was observed a few times. This sequence joins TRBV7-8 and TRBJ2-7; possibly TRBD2 for D (6 bases). Germline CDR1 SGHVS, CDR2 FQNEAQ. The CDR3 sequence is 15 residues long. V was clipped by 4 bases and J by 0 bases, with 13 bases between them. CDR3 in amino acids: CASSSEEGSSYEQYF. In nucleotides, the CDR3 is TGTGCCAGCAGCTCCGAGGAGGGGAGCTCCTACGAGCAGTACTTC.

This clonotype was detected a few times. This chain joins TRBV7-9 and TRBJ2-7; D remains unclear. V gave up 1 base and J gave up 7 bases, with 8 bases separating them. The CDR3 is 12 amino acids. Looked up from germline, CDR1 is SEHNR and CDR2 is FQNEAQ (reference sequence). CDR3 DNA: TGTGCCAGCAGCTTAGATCCCGGGGAGCAGTACTTC. This translates into CASSLDPGEQYF.

This clonotype was counted ten times or more. V usage is TRBV20-1 and J usage is TRBJ2-7, with 7 bases fitting TRBD1. Trimming cost V 0 bases and J 3 bases; bases outside gene matches: 14. Germline CDR1 and CDR2: DFQATT and SNEGSKA (reference sequence). The CDR3 extends over 17 amino acids. CDR3 loop: CSARDSSSVGGFYEQYF. The CDR3 DNA follows: TGCAGTGCTAGAGATTCTTCCTCGGTAGGGGGCTTCTACGAGCAGTACTTC.

The chain recombines TRBV5-1 with TRBJ2-5, with a weak D call TRBD1 (5 bases). CDR1 SGHRS and CDR2 YFSETQ come from the germline V gene. The germline V and J ends were trimmed by 7 bases and 2 bases, with 12 bases remaining between them. The CDR3 has 13 residues. CDR3 loop: CASPGIEQETQYF. DNA of the CDR3: TGCGCCAGCCCAGGGATCGAACAAGAGACCCAGTACTTC.

This clonotype was detected ten times or more. J is TRBJ1-1 and V is TRBV7-9; D not certain. Looked up from germline, CDR1 is SEHNR and CDR2 is FQNEAQ (reference sequence). V was clipped by 5 bases and J by 1 base, with 11 bases between them. CDR3 size: 14 residues. The CDR3 coding sequence is TGTGCCAGCAGCCCCCGGGAGGGGAACACTGAAGCTTTCTTT. This codes for CASSPREGNTEAFF.